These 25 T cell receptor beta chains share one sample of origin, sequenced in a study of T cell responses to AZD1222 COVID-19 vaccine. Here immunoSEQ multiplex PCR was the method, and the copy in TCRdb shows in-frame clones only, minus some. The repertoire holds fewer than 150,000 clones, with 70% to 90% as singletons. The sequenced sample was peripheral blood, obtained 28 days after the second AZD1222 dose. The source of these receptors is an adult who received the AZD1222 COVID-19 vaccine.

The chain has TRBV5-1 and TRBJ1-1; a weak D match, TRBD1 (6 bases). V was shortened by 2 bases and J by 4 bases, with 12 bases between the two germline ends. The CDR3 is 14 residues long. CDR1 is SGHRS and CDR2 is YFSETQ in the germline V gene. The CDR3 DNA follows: TGCGCCAGCAGCTTAGACGTAGGGGGCACTGAAGCTTTCTTT. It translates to CASSLDVGGTEAFF.

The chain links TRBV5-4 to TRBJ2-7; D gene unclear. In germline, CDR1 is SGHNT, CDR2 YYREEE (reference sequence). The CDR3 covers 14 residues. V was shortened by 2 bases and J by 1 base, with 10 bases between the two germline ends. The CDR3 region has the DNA TGTGCCAGCAGCTTATCCGGTCTATCCTACGAGCAGTACTTC. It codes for CASSLSGLSYEQYF.

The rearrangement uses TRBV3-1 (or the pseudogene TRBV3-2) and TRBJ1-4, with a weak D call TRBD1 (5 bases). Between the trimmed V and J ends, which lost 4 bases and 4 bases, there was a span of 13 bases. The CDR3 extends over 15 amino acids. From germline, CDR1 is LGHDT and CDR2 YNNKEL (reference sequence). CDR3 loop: CASSPGLGLNEKLFF. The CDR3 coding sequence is TGTGCCAGCAGCCCAGGGTTAGGCCTTAATGAAAAACTGTTTTTT.

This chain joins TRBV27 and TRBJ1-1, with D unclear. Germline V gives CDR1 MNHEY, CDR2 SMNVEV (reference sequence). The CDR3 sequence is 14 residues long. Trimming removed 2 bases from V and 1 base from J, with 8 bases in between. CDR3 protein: CASSLSARNTEAFF. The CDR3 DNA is TGTGCCAGCAGTTTAAGCGCGCGGAACACTGAAGCTTTCTTT.

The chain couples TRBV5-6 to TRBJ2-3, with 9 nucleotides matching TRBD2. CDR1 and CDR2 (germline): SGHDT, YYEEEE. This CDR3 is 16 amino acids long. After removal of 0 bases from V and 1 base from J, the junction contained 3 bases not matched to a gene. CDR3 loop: CASSLVLAGRTDTQYF. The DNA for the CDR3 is TGTGCCAGCAGCTTGGTACTAGCGGGCCGCACAGATACGCAGTATTTT. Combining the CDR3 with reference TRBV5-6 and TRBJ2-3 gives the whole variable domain DAGVTQSPTHLIKTRGQQVTLRCSPKSGHDTVSWYQQALGQGPQFIFQYYEEEERQRGNFPDRFSGHQFPNYSSELNVNALLLGDSALYLCASSLVLAGRTDTQYFGPGTRLTVL.

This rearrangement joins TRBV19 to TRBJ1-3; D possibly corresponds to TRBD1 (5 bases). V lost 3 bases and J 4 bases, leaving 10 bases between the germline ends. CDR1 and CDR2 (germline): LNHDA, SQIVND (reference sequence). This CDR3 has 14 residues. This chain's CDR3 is CASSIGAGGNTIYF. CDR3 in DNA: TGTGCCAGTAGTATCGGGGCGGGGGGAAACACCATATATTTT.

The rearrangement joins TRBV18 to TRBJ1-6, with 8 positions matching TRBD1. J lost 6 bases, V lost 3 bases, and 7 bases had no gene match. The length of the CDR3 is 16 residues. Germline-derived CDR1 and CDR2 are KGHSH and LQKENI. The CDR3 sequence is CASSPGQGGPNSPLHF. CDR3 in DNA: TGTGCCAGCTCACCCGGACAGGGAGGGCCTAATTCACCCCTCCACTTT.

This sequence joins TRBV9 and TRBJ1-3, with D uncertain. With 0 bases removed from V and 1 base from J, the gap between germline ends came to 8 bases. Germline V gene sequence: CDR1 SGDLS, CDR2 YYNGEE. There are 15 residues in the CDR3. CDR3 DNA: TGTGCCAGCAGCGTAGATCAACTTTCTGGAAACACCATATATTTT. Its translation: CASSVDQLSGNTIYF.

The DNA for the CDR3 is TGTGCCAGCAGCCAAGACAGGGCCCTACATCCCTATGGCTACACCTTC. Its protein product is CASSQDRALHPYGYTF. The genes are TRBV3-1 (or the pseudogene TRBV3-2) and TRBJ1-2, with TRBD1 as a possible D gene (5 bases). CDR1 and CDR2 (germline): LGHDT, YNNKEL (reference sequence). The CDR3 runs to 16 residues. Trimming pared 0 bases from V and 4 bases from J, leaving 15 bases between.

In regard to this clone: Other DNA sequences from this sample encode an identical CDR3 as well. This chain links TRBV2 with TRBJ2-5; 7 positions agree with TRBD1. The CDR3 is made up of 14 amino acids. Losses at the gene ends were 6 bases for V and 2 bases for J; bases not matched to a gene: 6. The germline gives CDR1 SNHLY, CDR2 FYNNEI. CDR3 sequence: CASSPGTVQETQYF. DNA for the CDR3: TGTGCCAGCAGCCCCGGGACAGTACAAGAGACCCAGTACTTC. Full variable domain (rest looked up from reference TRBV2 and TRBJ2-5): EPEVTQTPSHQVTQMGQEVILRCVPISNHLYFYWYRQILGQKVEFLVSFYNNEISEKSEIFDDQFSVERPDGSNFTLKIRSTKLEDSAMYFCASSPGTVQETQYFGPGTRLLVL.

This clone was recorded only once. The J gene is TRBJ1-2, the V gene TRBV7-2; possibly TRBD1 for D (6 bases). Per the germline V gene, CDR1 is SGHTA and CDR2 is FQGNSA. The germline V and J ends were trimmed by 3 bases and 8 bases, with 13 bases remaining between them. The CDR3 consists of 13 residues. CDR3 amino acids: CASSFQQGGGYTF. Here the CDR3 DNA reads TGTGCCAGCAGCTTCCAACAGGGTGGCGGCTACACCTTC.

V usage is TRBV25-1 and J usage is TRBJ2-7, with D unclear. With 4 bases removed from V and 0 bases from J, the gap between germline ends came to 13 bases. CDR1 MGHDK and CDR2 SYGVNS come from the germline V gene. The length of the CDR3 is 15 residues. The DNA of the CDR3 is TGTGCCAGCAGTGTTCGGGCCGGTGGCTCCTACGAGCAGTACTTC. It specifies CASSVRAGGSYEQYF.

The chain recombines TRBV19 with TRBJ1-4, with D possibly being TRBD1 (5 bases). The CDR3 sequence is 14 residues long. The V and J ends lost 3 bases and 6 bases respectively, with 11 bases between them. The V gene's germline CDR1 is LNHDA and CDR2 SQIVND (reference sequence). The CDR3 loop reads CASSILGGDEKLFF. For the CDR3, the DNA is TGTGCCAGTAGTATCCTTGGAGGGGATGAAAAACTGTTTTTT.

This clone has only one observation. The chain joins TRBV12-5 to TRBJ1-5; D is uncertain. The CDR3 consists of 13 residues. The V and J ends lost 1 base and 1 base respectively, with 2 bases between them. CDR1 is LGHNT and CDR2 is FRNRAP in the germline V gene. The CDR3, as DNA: TGTGCTAGTGGTTTGGAAAGCAATCAGCCCCAGCATTTT. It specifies CASGLESNQPQHF. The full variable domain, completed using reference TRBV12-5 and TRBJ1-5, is DARVTQTPRHKVTEMGQEVTMRCQPILGHNTVFWYRQTMMQGLELLAYFRNRAPLDDSGMPKDRFSAEMPDATLATLKIQPSEPRDSAVYFCASGLESNQPQHFGDGTRLSIL.

The CDR3 nucleotides are TGTGCCAGCAGCCTCGATCGACAGGGGAACACTGAAGCTTTCTTT. This gives the protein CASSLDRQGNTEAFF. This sequence joins TRBV6-6 and TRBJ1-1, with 7 bases matching TRBD1. With V trimmed by 6 bases and J by 1 base, 8 bases remained unmatched. CDR1 is MNHNY and CDR2 is SVGAGI in the germline V gene (reference sequence). This CDR3 contains 15 residues.

The CDR3 bases are TGCGCCAGCAGCCAAGAACGGCCTAACTATGGCTACACCTTC. Translated: CASSQERPNYGYTF. The chain uses TRBV4-1 and TRBJ1-2; D is unclear. Germline CDR1 is MGHRA and CDR2 is YSYEKL. V lost 0 bases to trimming and J lost 0 bases, with 5 bases between them. This CDR3 is built from 14 residues.

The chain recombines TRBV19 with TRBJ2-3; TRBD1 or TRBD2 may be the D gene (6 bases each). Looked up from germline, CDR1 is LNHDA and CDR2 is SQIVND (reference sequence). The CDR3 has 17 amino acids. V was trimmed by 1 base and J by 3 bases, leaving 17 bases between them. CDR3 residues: CASSIVQGSAGTDTQYF. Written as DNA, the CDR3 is TGTGCCAGTAGTATAGTACAGGGATCAGCGGGTACAGATACGCAGTATTTT.

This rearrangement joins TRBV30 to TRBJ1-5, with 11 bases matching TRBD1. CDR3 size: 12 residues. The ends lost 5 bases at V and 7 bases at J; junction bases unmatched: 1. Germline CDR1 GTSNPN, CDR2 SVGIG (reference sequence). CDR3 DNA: TGTGCCTGGGGACAGGGGGCCCAGCCCCAGCATTTT. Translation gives CAWGQGAQPQHF. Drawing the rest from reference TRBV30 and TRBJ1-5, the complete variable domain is SQTIHQWPATLVQPVGSPLSLECTVEGTSNPNLYWYRQAAGRGLQLLFYSVGIGQISSEVPQNLSASRPQDRQFILSSKKLLLSDSGFYLCAWGQGAQPQHFGDGTRLSIL.

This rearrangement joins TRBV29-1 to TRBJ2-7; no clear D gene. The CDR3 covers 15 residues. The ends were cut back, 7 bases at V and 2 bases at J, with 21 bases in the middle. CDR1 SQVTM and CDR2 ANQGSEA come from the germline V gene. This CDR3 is CSAGWVGPPAYEQYF. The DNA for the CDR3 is TGCAGCGCTGGGTGGGTGGGCCCCCCAGCCTACGAGCAGTACTTC.

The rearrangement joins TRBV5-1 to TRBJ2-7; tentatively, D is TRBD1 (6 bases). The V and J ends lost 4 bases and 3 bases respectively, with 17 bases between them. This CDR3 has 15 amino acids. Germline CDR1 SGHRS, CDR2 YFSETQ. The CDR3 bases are TGCGCCAGCAGCCCTCTAGGACAGAGAAACTACGAGCAGTACTTC. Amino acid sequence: CASSPLGQRNYEQYF.

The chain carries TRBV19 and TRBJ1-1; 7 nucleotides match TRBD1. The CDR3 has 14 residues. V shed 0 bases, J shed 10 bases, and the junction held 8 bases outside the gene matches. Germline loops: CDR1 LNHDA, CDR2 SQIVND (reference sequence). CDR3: CASSIDLEGAGAFF. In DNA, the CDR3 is TGTGCCAGTAGTATAGATCTTGAGGGGGCAGGAGCTTTCTTT.

DNA for the CDR3: TGTGCCAGCCGGGGGCGGGCCTACGAGCAGTACTTC. Protein product: CASRGRAYEQYF. The chain uses TRBV12-3 or TRBV12-4 and TRBJ2-7; the D gene could be TRBD1 or TRBD2 (6 bases each). Trimming left V 8 bases short and J 2 bases short, with 10 bases between. The CDR3 runs 12 residues.

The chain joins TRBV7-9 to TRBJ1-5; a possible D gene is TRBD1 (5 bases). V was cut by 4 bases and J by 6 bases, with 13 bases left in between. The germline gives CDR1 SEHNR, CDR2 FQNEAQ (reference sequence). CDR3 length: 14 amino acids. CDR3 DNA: TGTGCCAGCAGCTCCTCTAAAAGGGGTCAGCCCCAGCATTTT. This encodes CASSSSKRGQPQHF.

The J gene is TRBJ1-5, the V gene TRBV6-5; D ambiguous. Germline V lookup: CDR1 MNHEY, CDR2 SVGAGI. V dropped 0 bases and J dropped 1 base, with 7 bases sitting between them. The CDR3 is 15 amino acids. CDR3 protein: CASSYSTWSNQPQHF. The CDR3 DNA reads TGTGCCAGCAGTTACTCGACTTGGAGCAATCAGCCCCAGCATTTT.

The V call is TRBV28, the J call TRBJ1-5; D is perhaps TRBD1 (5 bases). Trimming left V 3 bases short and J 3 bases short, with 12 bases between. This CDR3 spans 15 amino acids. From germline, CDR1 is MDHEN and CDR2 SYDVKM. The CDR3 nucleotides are TGTGCCAGCAGTTTTCGGGGCGGGTACAATCAGCCCCAGCATTTT. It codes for CASSFRGGYNQPQHF.